This TCR beta chain was obtained from a study of OX40 agonist ivuxolimab in advanced cancers. Generated by immunoSEQ multiplex PCR, the TCRdb table keeps only in-frame clones and is missing some. Of roughly 90,000 clones in the sample, roughly 93% were seen once. This CDR3 comprises 17 residues. V shed 4 bases, J shed 1 base, and the junction held 7 bases outside the gene matches. Germline CDR1 LGHNA, CDR2 YSLEER. The specimen was CD4+ or CD8+ T cells sorted from blood, collected in a trial of the OX40 agonist ivuxolimab. V is TRBV4-3 and J is TRBJ1-4, with 9 bases aligning to TRBD1. This TCR was sampled from an adult with an advanced solid tumor such as melanoma, head and neck, liver or kidney cancer. The CDR3 is CASSPEPGQGTNEKLFF. CDR3 nucleotides: TGCGCCAGCAGCCCAGAGCCGGGACAGGGAACTAATGAAAAACTGTTTTTT.